The 5 T cell receptor beta chains below all came from one sample that was sequenced in a study of control samples from healthy donors and cancer patients. Repertoires were generated with immunoSEQ multiplex PCR, while TCRdb's copy carries only in-frame clones and drops some. Of about 51,000 clones in the sample, 88% were seen once. Source material: PBMCs. These TCRs come from a man in his forties or fifties with head and neck cancer.

The CDR3 bases are TGTGCCAGCAGTCCCGGGACAGGGGCGTCAATCGCCGGCGAGCAGTACTTC. It is translated as CASSPGTGASIAGEQYF. V is TRBV27 and J is TRBJ2-7; 10 bases match TRBD1. Trimming at V came to 5 bases and at J to 6 bases, leaving 16 bases not matched to a gene. Germline values: CDR1 MNHEY, CDR2 SMNVEV (reference sequence). CDR3 size: 17 residues.

The CDR3 bases are TGTGCCAGCAGCTTGGTTACTAGCGGGAGTGGGGGCGTGGACAATGAGCAGTTCTTC. Translating it yields CASSLVTSGSGGVDNEQFF. The J gene is TRBJ2-1, the V gene TRBV5-6; 11 bases are shared with TRBD2. J gave up 5 bases and V 0 bases, and 13 bases lay outside the gene matches. The CDR3 loop spans 19 amino acids. Germline lookup yields CDR1 SGHDT and CDR2 YYEEEE.

In DNA, the CDR3 is TGTGCCAGCAGTGAAGAGGCCTATAGCAATCAGCCCCAGCATTTT. Translating it yields CASSEEAYSNQPQHF. The chain carries TRBV2 and TRBJ1-5; D remains unclear. The V gene lost 1 base and the J gene lost 0 bases, with 7 bases spanning the gap. This CDR3 contains 15 residues. The germline gives CDR1 SNHLY, CDR2 FYNNEI.

The chain uses TRBV28 and TRBJ2-5; D might be TRBD2 (5 bases). CDR3 length: 13 residues. Between the trimmed V and J ends, which lost 6 bases and 2 bases, there was a span of 10 bases. In germline, CDR1 is MDHEN, CDR2 SYDVKM. The CDR3 sequence: CASSLERQETQYF. The CDR3 DNA reads TGTGCCAGCAGCCTTGAGCGGCAAGAGACCCAGTACTTC.

This chain joins TRBV28 and TRBJ2-7; D not resolved. V lost 7 bases to trimming and J lost 1 base, with 17 bases between them. The CDR3 is 15 residues long. Looked up from germline, CDR1 is MDHEN and CDR2 is SYDVKM. The CDR3 sequence is CASTDHGATSYEQYF. CDR3 nucleotides: TGTGCCAGCACCGATCATGGAGCGACGTCCTACGAGCAGTACTTC. Using reference TRBV28 and TRBJ2-7 for the parts outside the CDR3, the full variable domain is DVKVTQSSRYLVKRTGEKVFLECVQDMDHENMFWYRQDPGLGLRLIYFSYDVKMKEKGDIPEGYSVSREKKERFSLILESASTNQTSMYLCASTDHGATSYEQYFGPGTRLTVT.